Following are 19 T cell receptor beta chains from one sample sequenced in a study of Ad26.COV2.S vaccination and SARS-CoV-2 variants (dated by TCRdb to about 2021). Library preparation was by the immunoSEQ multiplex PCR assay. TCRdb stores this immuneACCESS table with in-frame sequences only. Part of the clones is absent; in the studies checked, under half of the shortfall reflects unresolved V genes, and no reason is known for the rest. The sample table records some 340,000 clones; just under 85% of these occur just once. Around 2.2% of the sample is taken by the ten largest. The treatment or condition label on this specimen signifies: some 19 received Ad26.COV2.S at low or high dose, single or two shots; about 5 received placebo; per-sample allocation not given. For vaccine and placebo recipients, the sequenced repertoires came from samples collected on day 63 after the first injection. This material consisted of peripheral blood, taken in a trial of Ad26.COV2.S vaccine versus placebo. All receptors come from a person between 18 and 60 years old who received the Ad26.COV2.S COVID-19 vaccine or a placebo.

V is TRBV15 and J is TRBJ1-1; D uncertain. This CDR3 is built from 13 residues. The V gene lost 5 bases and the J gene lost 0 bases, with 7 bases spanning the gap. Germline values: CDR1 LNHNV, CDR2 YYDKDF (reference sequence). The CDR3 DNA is TGTGCCACCAGCTCGGGAGTGAACACTGAAGCTTTCTTT. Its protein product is CATSSGVNTEAFF.

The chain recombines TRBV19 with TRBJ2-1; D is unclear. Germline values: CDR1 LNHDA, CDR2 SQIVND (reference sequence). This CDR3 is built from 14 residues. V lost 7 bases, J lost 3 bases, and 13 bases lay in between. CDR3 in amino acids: CASIGQENYNEQFF. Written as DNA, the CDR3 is TGTGCCAGTATTGGTCAGGAAAACTACAATGAGCAGTTCTTC.

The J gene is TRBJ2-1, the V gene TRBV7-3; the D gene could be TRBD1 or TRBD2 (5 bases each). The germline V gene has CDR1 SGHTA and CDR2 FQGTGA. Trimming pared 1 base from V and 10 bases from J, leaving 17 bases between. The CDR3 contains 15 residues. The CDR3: CASSLNRQGEAEQFF. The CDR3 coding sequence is TGTGCCAGCAGCTTAAATCGGCAGGGAGAGGCCGAGCAGTTCTTC. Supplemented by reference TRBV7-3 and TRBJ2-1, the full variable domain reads GAGVSQTPSNKVTEKGKYVELRCDPISGHTALYWYRQSLGQGPEFLIYFQGTGAADDSGLPNDRFFAVRPEGSVSTLKIQRTERGDSAVYLCASSLNRQGEAEQFFGPGTRLTVL.

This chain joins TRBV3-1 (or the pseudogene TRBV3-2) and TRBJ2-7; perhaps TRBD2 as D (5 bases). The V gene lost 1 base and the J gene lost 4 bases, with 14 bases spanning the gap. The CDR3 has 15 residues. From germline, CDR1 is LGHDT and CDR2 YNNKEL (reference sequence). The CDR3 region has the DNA TGTGCCAGCAGCCAAGGTTCAGAAGGAGGATACGAGCAGTACTTC. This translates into CASSQGSEGGYEQYF.

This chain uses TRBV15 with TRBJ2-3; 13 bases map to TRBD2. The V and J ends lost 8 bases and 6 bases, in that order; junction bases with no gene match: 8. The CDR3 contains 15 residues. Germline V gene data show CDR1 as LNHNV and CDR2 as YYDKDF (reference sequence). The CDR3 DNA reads TGTGCCACCGGACGACTAGCGGGGGGCGCGGATACGCAGTATTTT. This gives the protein CATGRLAGGADTQYF.

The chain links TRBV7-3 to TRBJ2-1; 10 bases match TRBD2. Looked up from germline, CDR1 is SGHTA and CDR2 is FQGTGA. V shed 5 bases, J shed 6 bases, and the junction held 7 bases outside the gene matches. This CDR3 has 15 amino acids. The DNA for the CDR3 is TGTGCCAGCAGCCCGGGACTAGCGATATCCAATGAGCAGTTCTTC. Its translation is CASSPGLAISNEQFF.

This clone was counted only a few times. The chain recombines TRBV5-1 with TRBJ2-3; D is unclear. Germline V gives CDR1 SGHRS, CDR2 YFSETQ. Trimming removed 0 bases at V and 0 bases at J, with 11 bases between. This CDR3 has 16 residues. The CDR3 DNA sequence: TGCGCCAGCAGCTTGGCAGCCCAGGCTAGCACAGATACGCAGTATTTT. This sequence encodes CASSLAAQASTDTQYF. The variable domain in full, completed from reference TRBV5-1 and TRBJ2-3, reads KAGVTQTPRYLIKTRGQQVTLSCSPISGHRSVSWYQQTPGQGLQFLFEYFSETQRNKGNFPGRFSGRQFSNSRSEMNVSTLELGDSALYLCASSLAAQASTDTQYFGPGTRLTVL.

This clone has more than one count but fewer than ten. The CDR3 is CASSRNGQSSYEQYF. CDR3 nucleotides: TGCGCCAGCAGCCGGAACGGCCAGAGCTCCTACGAGCAGTACTTC. The chain is built from TRBV4-1 and TRBJ2-7, with D uncertain. Trimming left V 4 bases short and J 0 bases short, with 13 bases between. The CDR3 totals 15 residues. The germline V gene has CDR1 MGHRA and CDR2 YSYEKL.

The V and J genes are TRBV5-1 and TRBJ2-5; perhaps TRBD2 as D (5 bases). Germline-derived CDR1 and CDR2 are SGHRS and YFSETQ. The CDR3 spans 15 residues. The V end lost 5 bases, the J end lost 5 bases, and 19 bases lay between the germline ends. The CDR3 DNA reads TGCGCCAGCAGTACCGTTAGGCTCTGGGAGGAGACCCAGTACTTC. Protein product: CASSTVRLWEETQYF.

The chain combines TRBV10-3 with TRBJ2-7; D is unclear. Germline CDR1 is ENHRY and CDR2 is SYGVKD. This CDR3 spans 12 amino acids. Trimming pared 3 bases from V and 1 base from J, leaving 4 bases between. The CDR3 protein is CAISEVSYEQYF. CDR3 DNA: TGTGCCATCAGTGAAGTTTCCTACGAGCAGTACTTC.

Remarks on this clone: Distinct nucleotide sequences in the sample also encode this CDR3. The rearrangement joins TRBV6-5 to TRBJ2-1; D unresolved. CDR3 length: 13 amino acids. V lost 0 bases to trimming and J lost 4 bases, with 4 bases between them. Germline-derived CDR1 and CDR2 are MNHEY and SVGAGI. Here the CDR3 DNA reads TGTGCCAGCAGTTACTCGAGTTACAATGAGCAGTTCTTC. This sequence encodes CASSYSSYNEQFF.

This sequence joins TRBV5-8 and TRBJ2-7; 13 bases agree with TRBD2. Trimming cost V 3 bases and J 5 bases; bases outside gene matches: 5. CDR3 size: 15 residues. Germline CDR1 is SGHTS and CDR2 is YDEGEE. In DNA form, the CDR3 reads TGTGCCAGCAGCTCCGGACTAGCGGGGGTCGACGAGCAGTACTTC. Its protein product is CASSSGLAGVDEQYF.

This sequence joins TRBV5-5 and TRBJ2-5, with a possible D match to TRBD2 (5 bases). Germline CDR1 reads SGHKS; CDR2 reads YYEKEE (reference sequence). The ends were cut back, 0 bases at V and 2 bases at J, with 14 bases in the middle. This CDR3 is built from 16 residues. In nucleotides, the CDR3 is TGTGCCAGCAGCTTGGGGGTGTCTACGGGGCAAGAGACCCAGTACTTC. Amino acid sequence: CASSLGVSTGQETQYF.

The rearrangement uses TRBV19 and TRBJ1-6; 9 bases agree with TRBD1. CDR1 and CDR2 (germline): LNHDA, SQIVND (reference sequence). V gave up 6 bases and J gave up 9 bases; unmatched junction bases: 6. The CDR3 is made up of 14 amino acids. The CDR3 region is CASRTTGGRSPLHF. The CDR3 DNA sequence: TGTGCCAGTAGAACTACAGGGGGCCGTTCACCCCTCCACTTT.

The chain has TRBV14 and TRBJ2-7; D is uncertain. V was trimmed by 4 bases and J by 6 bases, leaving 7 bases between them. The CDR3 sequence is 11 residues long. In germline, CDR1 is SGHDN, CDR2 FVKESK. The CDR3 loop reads CASSRYAEQYF. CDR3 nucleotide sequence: TGTGCCAGCAGCCGGTACGCCGAGCAGTACTTC.

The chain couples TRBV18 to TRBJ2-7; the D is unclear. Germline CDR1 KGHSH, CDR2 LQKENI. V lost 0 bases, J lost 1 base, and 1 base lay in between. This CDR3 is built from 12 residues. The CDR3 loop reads CASSPPSYEQYF. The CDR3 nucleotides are TGTGCCAGCTCACCACCGTCCTACGAGCAGTACTTC.

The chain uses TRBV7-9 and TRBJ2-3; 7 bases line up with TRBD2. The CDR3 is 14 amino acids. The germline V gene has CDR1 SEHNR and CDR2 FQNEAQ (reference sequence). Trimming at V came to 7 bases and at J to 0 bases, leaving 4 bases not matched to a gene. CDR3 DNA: TGTGCCAGCACTGCCGGGGGGAGCACAGATACGCAGTATTTT. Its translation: CASTAGGSTDTQYF. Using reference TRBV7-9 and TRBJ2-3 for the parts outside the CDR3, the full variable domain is DTGVSQNPRHKITKRGQNVTFRCDPISEHNRLYWYRQTLGQGPEFLTYFQNEAQLEKSRLLSDRFSAERPKGSFSTLEIQRTEQGDSAMYLCASTAGGSTDTQYFGPGTRLTVL.

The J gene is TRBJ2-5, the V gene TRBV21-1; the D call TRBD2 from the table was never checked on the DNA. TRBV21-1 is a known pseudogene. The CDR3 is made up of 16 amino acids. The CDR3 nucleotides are TGTGCCAGCAGCAAAAACGAGCGGGAGGAAGGCGAGACCCAGTACTTC. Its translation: CASSKNEREEGETQYF.

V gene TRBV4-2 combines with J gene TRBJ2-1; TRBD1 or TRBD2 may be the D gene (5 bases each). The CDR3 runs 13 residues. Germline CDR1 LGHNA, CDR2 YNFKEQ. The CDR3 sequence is CASGRREGNEQFF. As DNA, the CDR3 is TGTGCTTCGGGACGCCGGGAAGGCAATGAGCAGTTCTTC.